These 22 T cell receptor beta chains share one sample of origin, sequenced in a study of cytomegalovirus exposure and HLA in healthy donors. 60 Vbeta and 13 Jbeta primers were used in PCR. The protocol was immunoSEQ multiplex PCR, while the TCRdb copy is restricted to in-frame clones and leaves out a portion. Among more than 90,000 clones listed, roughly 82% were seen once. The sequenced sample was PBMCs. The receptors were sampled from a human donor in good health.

In DNA, the CDR3 is TGCAGCGTTGAAGGCACCCGTGGGGGGGCCCCCTACGAGCAGTACTTC. This encodes CSVEGTRGGAPYEQYF. The rearrangement links TRBV29-1 to TRBJ2-7, with a possible D match to TRBD2 (7 bases). V was cut by 1 base and J by 2 bases, with 18 bases left in between. The CDR3 loop spans 16 amino acids. Looked up from germline, CDR1 is SQVTM and CDR2 is ANQGSEA.

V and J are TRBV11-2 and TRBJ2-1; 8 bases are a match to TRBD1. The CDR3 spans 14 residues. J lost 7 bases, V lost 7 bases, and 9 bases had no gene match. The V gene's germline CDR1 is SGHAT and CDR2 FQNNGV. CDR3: CASNYRGMVNEQFF. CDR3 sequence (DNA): TGTGCCAGCAACTACAGGGGGATGGTAAATGAGCAGTTCTTC. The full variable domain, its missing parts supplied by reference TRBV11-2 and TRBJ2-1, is EAGVAQSPRYKIIEKRQSVAFWCNPISGHATLYWYQQILGQGPKLLIQFQNNGVVDDSQLPKDRFSAERLKGVDSTLKIQPAKLEDSAVYLCASNYRGMVNEQFFGPGTRLTVL.

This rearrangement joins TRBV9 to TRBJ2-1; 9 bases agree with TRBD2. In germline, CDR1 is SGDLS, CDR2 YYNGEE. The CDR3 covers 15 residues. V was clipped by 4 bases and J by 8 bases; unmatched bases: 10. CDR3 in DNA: TGTGCCAGCAGCTTCCTTGGCGGGGGGGCCGATGAGCAGTTCTTC. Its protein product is CASSFLGGGADEQFF.

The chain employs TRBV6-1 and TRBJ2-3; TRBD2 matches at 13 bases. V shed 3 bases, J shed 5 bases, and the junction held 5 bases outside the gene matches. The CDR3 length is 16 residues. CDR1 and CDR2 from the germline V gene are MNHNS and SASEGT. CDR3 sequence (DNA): TGTGCCAGCAGTGACGGGACTAGCGGGACGAGAGATACGCAGTATTTT. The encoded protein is CASSDGTSGTRDTQYF.

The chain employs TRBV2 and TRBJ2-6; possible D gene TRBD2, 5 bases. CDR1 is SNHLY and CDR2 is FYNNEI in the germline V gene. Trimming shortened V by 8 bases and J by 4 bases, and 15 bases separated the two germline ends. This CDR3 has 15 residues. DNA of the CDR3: TGTGCCAGCGGTGTCCAGTCGGGGGGGGCCAACGTCCTGACTTTC. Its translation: CASGVQSGGANVLTF.

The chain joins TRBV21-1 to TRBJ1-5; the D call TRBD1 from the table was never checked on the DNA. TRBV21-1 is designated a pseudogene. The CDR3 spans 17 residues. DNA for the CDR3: TGTGCCAGCAGGCCAAGGACAGGGGGATTTGGCAATCAGCCCCAGCATTTT. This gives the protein CASRPRTGGFGNQPQHF.

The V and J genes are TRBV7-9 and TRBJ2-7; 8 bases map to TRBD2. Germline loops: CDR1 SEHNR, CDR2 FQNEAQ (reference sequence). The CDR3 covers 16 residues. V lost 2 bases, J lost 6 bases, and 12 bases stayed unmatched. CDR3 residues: CASSLFSGLVGREQYF. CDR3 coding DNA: TGTGCCAGCAGCTTATTCTCGGGACTAGTTGGTCGCGAGCAGTACTTC.

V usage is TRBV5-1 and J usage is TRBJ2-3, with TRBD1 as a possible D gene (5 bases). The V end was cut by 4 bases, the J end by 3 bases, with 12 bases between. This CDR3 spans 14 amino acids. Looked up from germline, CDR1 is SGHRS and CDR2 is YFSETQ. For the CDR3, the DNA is TGCGCCAGCAGCGCCGGCCGACAGACAGATACGCAGTATTTT. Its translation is CASSAGRQTDTQYF.

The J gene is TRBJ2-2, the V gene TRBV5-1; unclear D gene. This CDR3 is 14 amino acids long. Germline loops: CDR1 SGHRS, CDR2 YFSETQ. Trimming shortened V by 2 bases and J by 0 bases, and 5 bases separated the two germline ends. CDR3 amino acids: CASSLQPNTGELFF. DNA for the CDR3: TGCGCCAGCAGCTTACAGCCGAACACCGGGGAGCTGTTTTTT.

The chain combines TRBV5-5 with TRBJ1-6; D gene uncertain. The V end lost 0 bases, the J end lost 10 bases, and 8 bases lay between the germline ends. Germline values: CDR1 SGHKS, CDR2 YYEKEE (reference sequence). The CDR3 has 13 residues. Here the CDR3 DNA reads TGTGCCAGCAGCTTGGAGGCAGGATCACCCCTCCACTTT. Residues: CASSLEAGSPLHF.

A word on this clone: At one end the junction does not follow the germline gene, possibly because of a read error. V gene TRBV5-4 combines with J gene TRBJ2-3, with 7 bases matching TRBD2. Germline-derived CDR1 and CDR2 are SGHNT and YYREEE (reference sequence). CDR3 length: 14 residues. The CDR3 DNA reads TGTGCCAGCATCCCATCGACTAGCAGAGATACGCAGTATTTT. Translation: CASIPSTSRDTQYF. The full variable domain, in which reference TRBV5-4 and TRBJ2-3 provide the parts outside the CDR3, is ETGVTQSPTHLIKTRGQQVTLRCSSQSGHNTVSWYQQALGQGPQFIFQYYREEENGRGNFPPRFSGLQFPNYSSELNVNALELDDSALYLCASIPSTSRDTQYFGPGTRLTVL.

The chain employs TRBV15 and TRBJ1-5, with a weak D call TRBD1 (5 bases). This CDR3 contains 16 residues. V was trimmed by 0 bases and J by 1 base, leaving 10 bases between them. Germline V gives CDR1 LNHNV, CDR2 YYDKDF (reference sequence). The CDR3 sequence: CATSRDRTPSNQPQHF. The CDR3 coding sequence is TGTGCCACCAGCAGAGACAGGACACCGAGCAATCAGCCCCAGCATTTT.

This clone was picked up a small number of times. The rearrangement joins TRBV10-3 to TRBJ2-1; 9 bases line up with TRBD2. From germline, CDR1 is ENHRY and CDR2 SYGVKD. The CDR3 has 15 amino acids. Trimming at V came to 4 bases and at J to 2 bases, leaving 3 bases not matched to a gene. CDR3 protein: CAISASGKAYNEQFF. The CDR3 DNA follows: TGTGCCATCAGTGCTAGCGGGAAGGCCTACAATGAGCAGTTCTTC.

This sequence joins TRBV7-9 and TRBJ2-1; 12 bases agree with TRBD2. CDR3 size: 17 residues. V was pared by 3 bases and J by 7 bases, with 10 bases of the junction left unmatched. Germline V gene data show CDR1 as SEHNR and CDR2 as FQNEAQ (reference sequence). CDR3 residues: CASSLSLRLAGDNEQFF. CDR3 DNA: TGTGCCAGCAGCTTGTCCTTACGACTAGCGGGGGATAATGAGCAGTTCTTC.

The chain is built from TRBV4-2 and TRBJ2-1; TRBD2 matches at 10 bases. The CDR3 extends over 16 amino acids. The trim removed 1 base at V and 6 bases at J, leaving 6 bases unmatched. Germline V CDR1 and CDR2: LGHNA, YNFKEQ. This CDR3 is CASSQGNSGGINEQFF. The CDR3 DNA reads TGTGCCAGCAGCCAAGGTAATAGCGGGGGGATCAATGAGCAGTTCTTC.

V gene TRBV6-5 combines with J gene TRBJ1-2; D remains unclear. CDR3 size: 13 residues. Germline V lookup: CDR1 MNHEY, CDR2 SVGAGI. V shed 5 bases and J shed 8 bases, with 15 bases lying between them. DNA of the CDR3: TGTGCCAGCAGTAGGACGGAGGGAAGGGGCTACACCTTC. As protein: CASSRTEGRGYTF.

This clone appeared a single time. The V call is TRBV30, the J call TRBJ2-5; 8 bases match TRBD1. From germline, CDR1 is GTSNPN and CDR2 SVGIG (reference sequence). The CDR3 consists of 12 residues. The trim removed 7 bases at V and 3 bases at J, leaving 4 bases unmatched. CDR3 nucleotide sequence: TGTGCCTTAGGACAGGGCGAAGAGACCCAGTACTTC. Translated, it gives CALGQGEETQYF. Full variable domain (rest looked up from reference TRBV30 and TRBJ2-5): SQTIHQWPATLVQPVGSPLSLECTVEGTSNPNLYWYRQAAGRGLQLLFYSVGIGQISSEVPQNLSASRPQDRQFILSSKKLLLSDSGFYLCALGQGEETQYFGPGTRLLVL.

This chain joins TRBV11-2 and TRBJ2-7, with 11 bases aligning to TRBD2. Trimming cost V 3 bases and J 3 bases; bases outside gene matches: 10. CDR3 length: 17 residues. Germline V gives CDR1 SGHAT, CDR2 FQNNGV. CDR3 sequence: CASSFRTSGSYHYEQYF. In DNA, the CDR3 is TGTGCCAGCAGCTTCCGGACTAGCGGGTCATACCACTACGAGCAGTACTTC.

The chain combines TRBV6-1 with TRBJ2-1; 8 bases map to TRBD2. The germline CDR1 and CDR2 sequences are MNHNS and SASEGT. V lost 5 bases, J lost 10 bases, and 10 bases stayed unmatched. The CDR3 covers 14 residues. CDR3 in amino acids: CASSSGGVAREQFF. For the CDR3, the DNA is TGTGCCAGCAGTTCCGGGGGGGTTGCCCGAGAGCAGTTCTTC.

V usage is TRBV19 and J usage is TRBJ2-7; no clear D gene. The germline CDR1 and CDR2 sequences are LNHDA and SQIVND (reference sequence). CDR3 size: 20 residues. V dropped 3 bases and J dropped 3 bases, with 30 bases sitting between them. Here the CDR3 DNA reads TGTGCCAGTAGTATGAGTTTCAGCCGAGCCCCACAAAGCGCTCTCTACGAGCAGTACTTC. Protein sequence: CASSMSFSRAPQSALYEQYF.

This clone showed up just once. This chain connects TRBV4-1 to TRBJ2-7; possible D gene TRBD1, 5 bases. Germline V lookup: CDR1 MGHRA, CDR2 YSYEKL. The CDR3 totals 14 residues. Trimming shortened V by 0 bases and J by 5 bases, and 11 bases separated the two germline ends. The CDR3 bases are TGCGCCAGCAGCCAAGACAGGGTAGCCCACGAGCAGTACTTC. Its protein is CASSQDRVAHEQYF.

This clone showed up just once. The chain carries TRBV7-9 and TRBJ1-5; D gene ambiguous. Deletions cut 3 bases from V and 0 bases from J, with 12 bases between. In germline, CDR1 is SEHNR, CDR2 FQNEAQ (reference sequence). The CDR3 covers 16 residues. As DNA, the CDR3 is TGTGCCAGCAGCTTTACTACGGAGGGTAGCAATCAGCCCCAGCATTTT. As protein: CASSFTTEGSNQPQHF.